This T cell receptor (beta chain) comes out of a study of blood T cell repertoires in COVID-19. Study overall: Samples representing acute and convalescent COVID-19 were sourced from the United States, Italy and Spain. Sample material is recorded as cDNA or gDNA derived from T cells, B-cell-depleted T cells, or PBMCs.

Germline CDR1 and CDR2: MNHEY and SVGAGI. The CDR3 is 14 residues long. V lost 6 bases, J lost 8 bases, and 2 bases stayed unmatched. As originally analysed: Nucleated cell counts were estimated from reference gene primer amplification. TCRdb keeps only in-frame clones here, not all; method: immunoSEQ multiplex PCR. From that table come the V and J calls and clone size; the DNA was used to work out D and trimming. This sample yields 80,000 to 100,000 clones, of which approximately 87% are seen a single time; approximately 1.5% belongs to the top ten. The rearrangement joins TRBV6-5 to TRBJ1-6; TRBD1 matches at 12 bases. The sequence was collected from a human donor with active COVID-19. The donor label of this sample is uncertain. The sequencing sample was made of peripheral blood. CDR3 loop: CASSRDRGHSPLHF. The CDR3 DNA follows: TGTGCCAGCAGCAGGGACAGGGGGCATTCACCCCTCCACTTT.